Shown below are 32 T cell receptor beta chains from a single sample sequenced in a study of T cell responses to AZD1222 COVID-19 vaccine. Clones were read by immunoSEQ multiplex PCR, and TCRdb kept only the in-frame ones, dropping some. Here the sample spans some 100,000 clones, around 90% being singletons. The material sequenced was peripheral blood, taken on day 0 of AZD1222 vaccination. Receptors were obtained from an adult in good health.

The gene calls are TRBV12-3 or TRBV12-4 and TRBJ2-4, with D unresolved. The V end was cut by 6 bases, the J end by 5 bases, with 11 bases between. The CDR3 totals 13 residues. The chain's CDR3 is CASSALGENIQYF. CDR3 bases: TGTGCCAGCAGCGCGTTAGGAGAAAACATTCAGTACTTC.

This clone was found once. Here the CDR3 DNA reads TGTGCCAGCAGTCCCCCCTGGGCGGGGGGGCCCCACAATGAGCAGTTCTTC. Translated: CASSPPWAGGPHNEQFF. The chain uses TRBV6-6 and TRBJ2-1, with TRBD2 matching over 9 bases. The CDR3 has 17 amino acids. CDR1 MNHNY and CDR2 SVGAGI come from the germline V gene (reference sequence). V shed 5 bases and J 5 bases; nucleotides not matched to a gene: 13.

As DNA, the CDR3 is TGTGCCAGCAGTATCCGGGTGAACACTGAAGCTTTCTTT. Translation gives CASSIRVNTEAFF. The chain joins TRBV7-9 to TRBJ1-1; D not certain. This CDR3 is built from 13 residues. Trimming stripped 6 bases from V and 0 bases from J, with 8 bases between. Germline CDR1 and CDR2: SEHNR and FQNEAQ (reference sequence).

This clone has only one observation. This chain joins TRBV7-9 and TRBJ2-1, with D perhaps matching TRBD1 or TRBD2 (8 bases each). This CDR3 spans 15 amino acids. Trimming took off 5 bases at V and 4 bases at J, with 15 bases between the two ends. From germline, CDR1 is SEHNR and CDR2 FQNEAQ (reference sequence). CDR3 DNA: TGTGCCAGCAGCCAGGGGGCTAGCGGGTACAATGAGCAGTTCTTC. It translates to CASSQGASGYNEQFF.

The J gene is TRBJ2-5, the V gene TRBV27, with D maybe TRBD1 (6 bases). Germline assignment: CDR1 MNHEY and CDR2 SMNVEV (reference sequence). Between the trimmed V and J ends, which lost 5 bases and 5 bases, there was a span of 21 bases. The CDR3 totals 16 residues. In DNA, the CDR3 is TGTGCCAGCAGTCTTCGGTACAGGGCTGGCCAGGAGACCCAGTACTTC. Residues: CASSLRYRAGQETQYF.

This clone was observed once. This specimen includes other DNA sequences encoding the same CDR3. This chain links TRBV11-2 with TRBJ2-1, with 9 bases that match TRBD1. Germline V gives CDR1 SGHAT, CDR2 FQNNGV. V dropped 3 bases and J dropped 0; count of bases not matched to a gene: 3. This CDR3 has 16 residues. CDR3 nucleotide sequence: TGTGCCAGCAGCTTGGGACAGGGAAGCTCCTACAATGAGCAGTTCTTC. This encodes CASSLGQGSSYNEQFF.

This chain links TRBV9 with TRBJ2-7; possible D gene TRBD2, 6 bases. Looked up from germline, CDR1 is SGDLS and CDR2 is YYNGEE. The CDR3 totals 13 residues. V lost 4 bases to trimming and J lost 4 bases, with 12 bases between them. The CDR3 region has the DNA TGTGCCAGCAGCACCGGGACTCGGTACGAGCAGTACTTC. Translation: CASSTGTRYEQYF.

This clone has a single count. The CDR3: CAAGRGLNTEAFF. CDR3 DNA sequence: TGTGCCGCGGGGCGGGGGCTGAACACTGAAGCTTTCTTT. This chain uses TRBV25-1 with TRBJ1-1, with D possibly being TRBD1 (6 bases). Between the trimmed V and J ends, which lost 11 bases and 0 bases, there was a span of 13 bases. The CDR3 has 13 residues. Germline V CDR1 and CDR2: MGHDK, SYGVNS.

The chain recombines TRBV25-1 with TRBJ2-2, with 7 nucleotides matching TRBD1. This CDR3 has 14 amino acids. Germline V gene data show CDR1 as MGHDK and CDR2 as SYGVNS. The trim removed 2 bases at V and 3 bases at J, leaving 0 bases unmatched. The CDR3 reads CASSEDRDTGELFF. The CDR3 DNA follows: TGTGCCAGCAGTGAAGACAGGGACACCGGGGAGCTGTTTTTT.

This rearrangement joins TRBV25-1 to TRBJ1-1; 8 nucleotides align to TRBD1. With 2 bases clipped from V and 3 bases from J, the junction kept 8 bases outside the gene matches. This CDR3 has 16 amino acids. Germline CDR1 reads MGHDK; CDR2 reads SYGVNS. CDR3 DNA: TGTGCCAGCAGTGAACGCGGCAGGGGGCTAGACACTGAAGCTTTCTTT. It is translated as CASSERGRGLDTEAFF.

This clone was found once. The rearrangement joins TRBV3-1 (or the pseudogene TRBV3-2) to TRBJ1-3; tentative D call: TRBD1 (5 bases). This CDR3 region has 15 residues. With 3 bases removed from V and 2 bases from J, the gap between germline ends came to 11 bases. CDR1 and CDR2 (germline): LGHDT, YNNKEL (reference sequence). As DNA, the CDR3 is TGTGCCAGCAGCCAGACTGGGGCGGCTGGAAACACCATATATTTT. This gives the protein CASSQTGAAGNTIYF.

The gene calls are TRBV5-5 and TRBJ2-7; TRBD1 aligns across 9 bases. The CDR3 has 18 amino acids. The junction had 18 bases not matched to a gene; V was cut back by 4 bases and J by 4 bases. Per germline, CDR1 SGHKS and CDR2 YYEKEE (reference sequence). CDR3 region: CASSRRIPTGTGSYEQYF. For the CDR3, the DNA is TGTGCCAGCAGCCGGCGGATCCCTACGGGGACAGGGTCTTACGAGCAGTACTTC.

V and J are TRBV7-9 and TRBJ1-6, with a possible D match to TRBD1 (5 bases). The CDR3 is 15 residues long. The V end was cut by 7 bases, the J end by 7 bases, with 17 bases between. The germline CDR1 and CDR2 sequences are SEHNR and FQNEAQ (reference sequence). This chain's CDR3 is CASTLAGTDNSPLHF. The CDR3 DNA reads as TGTGCCAGCACCCTGGCGGGGACCGACAATTCACCCCTCCACTTT.

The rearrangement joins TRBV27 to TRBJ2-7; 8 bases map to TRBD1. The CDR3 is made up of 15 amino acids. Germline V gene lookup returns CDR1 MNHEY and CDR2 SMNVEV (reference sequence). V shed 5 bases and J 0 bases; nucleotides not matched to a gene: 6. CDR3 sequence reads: CASSRGQASSYEQYF. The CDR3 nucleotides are TGTGCCAGCAGTCGGGGACAGGCCTCCTCCTACGAGCAGTACTTC.

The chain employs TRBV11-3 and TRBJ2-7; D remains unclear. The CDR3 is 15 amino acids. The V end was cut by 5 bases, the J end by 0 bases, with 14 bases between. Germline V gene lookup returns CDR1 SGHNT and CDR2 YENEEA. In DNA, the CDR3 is TGTGCCAGCAGCCCGAGCCACCCCTTCTCCTACGAGCAGTACTTC. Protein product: CASSPSHPFSYEQYF. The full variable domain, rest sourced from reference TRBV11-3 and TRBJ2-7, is EAGVVQSPRYKIIEKKQPVAFWCNPISGHNTLYWYLQNLGQGPELLIRYENEEAVDDSQLPKDRFSAERLKGVDSTLKIQPAELGDSAVYLCASSPSHPFSYEQYFGPGTRLTVT.

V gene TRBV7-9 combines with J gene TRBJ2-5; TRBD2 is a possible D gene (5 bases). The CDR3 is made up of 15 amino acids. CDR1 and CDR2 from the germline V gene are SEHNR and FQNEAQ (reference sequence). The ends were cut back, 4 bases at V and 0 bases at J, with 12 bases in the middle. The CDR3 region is CASSWASLYQETQYF. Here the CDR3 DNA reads TGTGCCAGCAGCTGGGCTAGCTTGTACCAAGAGACCCAGTACTTC.

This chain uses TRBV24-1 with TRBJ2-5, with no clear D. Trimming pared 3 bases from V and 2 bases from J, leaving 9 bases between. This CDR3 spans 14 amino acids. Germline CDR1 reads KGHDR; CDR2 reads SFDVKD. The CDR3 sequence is CATSDATVQETQYF. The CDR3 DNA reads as TGTGCCACCAGTGATGCGACGGTACAAGAGACCCAGTACTTC.

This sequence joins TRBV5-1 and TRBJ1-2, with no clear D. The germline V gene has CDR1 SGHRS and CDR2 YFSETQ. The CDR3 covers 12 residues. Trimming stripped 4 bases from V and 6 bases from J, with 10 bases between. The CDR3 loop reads CASSPQAHGYTF. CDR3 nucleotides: TGCGCCAGCAGCCCGCAGGCCCATGGCTACACCTTC.

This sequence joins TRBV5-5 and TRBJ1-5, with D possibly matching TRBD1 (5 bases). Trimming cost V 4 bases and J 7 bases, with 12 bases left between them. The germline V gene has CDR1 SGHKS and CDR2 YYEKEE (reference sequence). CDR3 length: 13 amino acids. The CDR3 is CASSGPGVQPQHF. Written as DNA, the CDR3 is TGTGCCAGCAGCGGGCCGGGGGTCCAGCCCCAGCATTTT.

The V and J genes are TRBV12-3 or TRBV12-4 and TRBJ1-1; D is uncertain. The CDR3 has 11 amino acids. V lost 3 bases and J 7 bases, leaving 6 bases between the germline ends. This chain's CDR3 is CASSFNREAFF. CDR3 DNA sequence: TGTGCCAGCAGTTTCAACCGTGAAGCTTTCTTT.

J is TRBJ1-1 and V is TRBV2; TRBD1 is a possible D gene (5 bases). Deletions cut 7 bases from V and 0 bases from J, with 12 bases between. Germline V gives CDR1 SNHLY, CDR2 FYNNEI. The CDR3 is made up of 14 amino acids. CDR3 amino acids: CASMGQGLNTEAFF. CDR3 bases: TGTGCCAGCATGGGGCAGGGATTGAACACTGAAGCTTTCTTT.

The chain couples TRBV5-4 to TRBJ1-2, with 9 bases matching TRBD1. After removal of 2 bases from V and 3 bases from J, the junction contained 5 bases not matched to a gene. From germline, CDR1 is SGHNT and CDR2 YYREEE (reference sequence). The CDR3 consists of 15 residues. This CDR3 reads CASSLGQGIDYGYTF. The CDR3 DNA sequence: TGTGCCAGCAGCTTAGGACAGGGGATCGACTATGGCTACACCTTC. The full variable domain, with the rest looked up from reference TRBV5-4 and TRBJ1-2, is ETGVTQSPTHLIKTRGQQVTLRCSSQSGHNTVSWYQQALGQGPQFIFQYYREEENGRGNFPPRFSGLQFPNYSSELNVNALELDDSALYLCASSLGQGIDYGYTFGSGTRLTVV.

CDR3 loop: CASSPRRGSHNSPLHF. The CDR3 DNA sequence: TGTGCCAGCAGCCCCCGGAGGGGGTCCCATAATTCACCCCTCCACTTT. This chain connects TRBV11-3 to TRBJ1-6; D is possibly TRBD1 (6 bases). The ends were cut back, 5 bases at V and 5 bases at J, with 16 bases in the middle. Germline CDR1 SGHNT, CDR2 YENEEA. The CDR3 totals 16 residues.

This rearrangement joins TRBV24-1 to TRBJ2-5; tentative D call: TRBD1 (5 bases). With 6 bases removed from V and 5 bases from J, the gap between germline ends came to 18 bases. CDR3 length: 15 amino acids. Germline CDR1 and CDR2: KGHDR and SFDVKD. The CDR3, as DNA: TGTGCCACCAGTCCCCCTGGCCAGGGTTTGGAGACCCAGTACTTC. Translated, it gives CATSPPGQGLETQYF.

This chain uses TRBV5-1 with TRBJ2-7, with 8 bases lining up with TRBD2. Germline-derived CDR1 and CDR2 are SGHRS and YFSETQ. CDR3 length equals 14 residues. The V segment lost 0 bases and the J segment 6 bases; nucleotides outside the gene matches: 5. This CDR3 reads CASSLVSGEGEQYF. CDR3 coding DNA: TGCGCCAGCAGCTTGGTTAGCGGGGAGGGCGAGCAGTACTTC.

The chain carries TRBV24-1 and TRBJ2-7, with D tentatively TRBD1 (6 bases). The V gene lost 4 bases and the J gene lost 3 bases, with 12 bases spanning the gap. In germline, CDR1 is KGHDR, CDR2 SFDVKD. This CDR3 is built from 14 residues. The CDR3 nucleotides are TGTGCCACCAGTGACCCCGGGACAAACTACGAGCAGTACTTC. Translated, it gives CATSDPGTNYEQYF.

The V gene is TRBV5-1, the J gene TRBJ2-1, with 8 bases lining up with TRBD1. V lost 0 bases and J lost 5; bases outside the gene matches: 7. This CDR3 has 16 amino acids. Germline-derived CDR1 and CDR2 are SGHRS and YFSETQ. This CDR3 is CASSLVGQGIHNEQFF. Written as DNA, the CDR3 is TGCGCCAGCAGCTTGGTTGGACAGGGCATCCACAATGAGCAGTTCTTC. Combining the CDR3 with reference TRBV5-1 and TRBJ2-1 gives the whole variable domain KAGVTQTPRYLIKTRGQQVTLSCSPISGHRSVSWYQQTPGQGLQFLFEYFSETQRNKGNFPGRFSGRQFSNSRSEMNVSTLELGDSALYLCASSLVGQGIHNEQFFGPGTRLTVL.

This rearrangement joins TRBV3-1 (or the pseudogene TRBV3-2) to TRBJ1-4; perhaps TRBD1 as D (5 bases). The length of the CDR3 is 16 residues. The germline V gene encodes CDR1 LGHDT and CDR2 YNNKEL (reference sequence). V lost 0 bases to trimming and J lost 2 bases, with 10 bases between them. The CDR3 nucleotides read TGTGCCAGCAGCCAAGATTTGGGGGTTACTAATGAAAAACTGTTTTTT. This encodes CASSQDLGVTNEKLFF.

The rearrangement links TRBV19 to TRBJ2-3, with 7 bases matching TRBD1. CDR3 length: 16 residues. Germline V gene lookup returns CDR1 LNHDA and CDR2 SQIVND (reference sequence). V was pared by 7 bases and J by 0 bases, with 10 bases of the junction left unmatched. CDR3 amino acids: CASKQGRLASTDTQYF. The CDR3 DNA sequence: TGTGCCAGTAAACAGGGGCGACTTGCTAGCACAGATACGCAGTATTTT.

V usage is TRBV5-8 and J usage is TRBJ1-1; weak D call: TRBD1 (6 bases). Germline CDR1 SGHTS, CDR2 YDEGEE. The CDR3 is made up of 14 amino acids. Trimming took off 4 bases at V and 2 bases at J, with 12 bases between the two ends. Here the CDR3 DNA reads TGTGCCAGCAGCGACGGACAGCTAAACACTGAAGCTTTCTTT. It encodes CASSDGQLNTEAFF.

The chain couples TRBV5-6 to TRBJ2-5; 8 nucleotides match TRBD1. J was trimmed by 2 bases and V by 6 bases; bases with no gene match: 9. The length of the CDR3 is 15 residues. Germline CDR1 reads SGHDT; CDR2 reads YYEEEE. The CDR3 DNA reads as TGTGCCAGCACCATCGGACAGGGTGATCAAGAGACCCAGTACTTC. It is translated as CASTIGQGDQETQYF.

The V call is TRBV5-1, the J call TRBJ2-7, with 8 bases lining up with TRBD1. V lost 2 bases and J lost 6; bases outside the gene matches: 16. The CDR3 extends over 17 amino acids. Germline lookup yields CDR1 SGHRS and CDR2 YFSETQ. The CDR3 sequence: CASSFRFTGGPGGEQYF. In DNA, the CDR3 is TGCGCCAGCAGCTTTCGGTTCACAGGGGGACCCGGGGGCGAGCAGTACTTC.